A selection of T cell receptor beta chains follows, all from one sample in a study of blood T cell repertoires in COVID-19. Method: immunoSEQ multiplex PCR; TCRdb's copy keeps in-frame clones and lacks some. The sample lists tens of thousands of clones, 88% occurring once. The sequenced sample consisted of peripheral blood. All receptors come from a man aged 45-65 years with active COVID-19. CDR3s include the opening cysteine and the closing phenylalanine or tryptophan. The D gene is left open where the match is weak. Size values are once, few and many counts, or a class for expanded clones, and some rows have none.

v_call	cdr3_length	j_call	clone_size	d_call	cdr3_aa	cdr3_nt
TRBV2	14	TRBJ2-2	once	TRBD1	CASTGTATTGELFF	TGTGCCAGCACCGGGACAGCCACCACCGGGGAGCTGTTTTTT
TRBV11-2	16	TRBJ2-1	NA	NA	CASSLSALLSLNEQFF	TGTGCCAGCAGCTTAAGTGCTTTGCTCAGTTTAAATGAGCAGTTCTTC
TRBV18	15	TRBJ1-2	NA	TRBD1	CASSPLDRGDYGYTF	TGTGCCAGCTCACCATTGGACAGGGGGGACTATGGCTACACCTTC
TRBV9	14	TRBJ2-2	NA	NA	CASSYGTPTGELFF	TGTGCCAGCAGCTACGGGACACCCACCGGGGAGCTGTTTTTT
TRBV5-1	15	TRBJ1-3	NA	NA	CASSLSRVGGNTIYF	TGCGCCAGCAGCTTGAGCCGGGTTGGAGGAAACACCATATATTTT
TRBV5-1	16	TRBJ2-1	NA	TRBD2	CASSLVAGAGGNEQFF	TGCGCCAGCAGCTTGGTTGCGGGAGCAGGCGGCAATGAGCAGTTCTTC
TRBV3-1/TRBV3-2	11	TRBJ2-1	NA	NA	CASSQSVEQFF	TGTGCCAGCAGCCAATCCGTTGAGCAGTTCTTC
TRBV5-6	17	TRBJ2-7	few	NA	CASSLAFRSSGTYEQYF	TGTGCCAGCAGCTTGGCTTTTAGAAGTTCGGGGACCTACGAGCAGTACTTC
TRBV4-2	15	TRBJ1-2	NA	NA	CASSQGGREGGRYTF	TGTGCCAGCAGCCAGGGGGGCCGGGAGGGCGGGCGCTACACCTTC
TRBV6-6	15	TRBJ2-7	NA	TRBD2	CASSYSLAGGYEQYF	TGTGCCAGCAGTTACTCACTAGCGGGGGGCTACGAGCAGTACTTC
TRBV19	16	TRBJ1-2	NA	TRBD1	CASSTTLLTGAGGYTF	TGTGCCAGTAGTACCACCCTCTTGACAGGGGCTGGAGGCTACACCTTC
TRBV6-1	12	TRBJ2-5	NA	NA	CASSDLLETQYF	TGTGCCAGCAGTGACCTACTGGAGACCCAGTACTTC
TRBV4-1	17	TRBJ1-5	NA	NA	CASSQVGHQKVNQPQHF	TGCGCCAGCAGCCAAGTAGGACACCAGAAGGTCAATCAGCCCCAGCATTTT
TRBV7-9	14	TRBJ1-1	NA	NA	CASSLGASNTEAFF	TGTGCCAGCAGCTTAGGGGCTTCGAACACTGAAGCTTTCTTT
TRBV24-1	18	TRBJ2-3	NA	TRBD2	CATSDLLAGDGPTDTQYF	TGTGCCACCAGTGACCTACTAGCGGGAGATGGGCCTACAGATACGCAGTATTTT
TRBV19	13	TRBJ1-5	NA	NA	CASSPGVGQPQHF	TGTGCCAGTAGTCCCGGGGTGGGCCAGCCCCAGCATTTT
TRBV7-6	16	TRBJ2-1	NA	TRBD2	CASSTSSGSSYNEQFF	TGTGCCAGCAGCACCTCTAGCGGGAGCTCCTACAATGAGCAGTTCTTC
TRBV6-6	15	TRBJ2-7	NA	TRBD2	CASSYISGAAYEQYF	TGTGCCAGCAGTTATATTAGCGGGGCAGCCTACGAGCAGTACTTC
TRBV6-5	15	TRBJ1-3	NA	TRBD1	CASSSPTGAGNTIYF	TGTGCCAGCAGCTCACCAACAGGGGCTGGAAACACCATATATTTT
TRBV12-3/TRBV12-4	12	TRBJ1-2	NA	NA	CASSPGAYGYTF	TGTGCCAGCAGTCCAGGGGCCTATGGCTACACCTTC
TRBV7-9	14	TRBJ1-1	NA	TRBD1	CASSSTGENTEAFF	TGTGCCAGCAGCTCAACAGGGGAGAACACTGAAGCTTTCTTT
TRBV19	14	TRBJ1-6	few	TRBD1	CASSPGQYNSPLHF	TGTGCCAGTAGCCCGGGACAGTATAATTCACCCCTCCACTTT
TRBV10-1	19	TRBJ1-5	NA	TRBD1	CASSEWDRGPSMGNQPQHF	TGCGCCAGCAGTGAGTGGGACAGGGGGCCCTCTATGGGCAATCAGCCCCAGCATTTT
TRBV6-5	13	TRBJ1-1	NA	NA	CASSYFGNTEAFF	TGTGCCAGCAGTTACTTTGGCAACACTGAAGCTTTCTTT
TRBV6-5	13	TRBJ2-1	NA	NA	CASRPREYNEQFF	TGTGCCAGCCGGCCGAGGGAGTACAATGAGCAGTTCTTC
TRBV7-3	20	TRBJ2-2	NA	TRBD2	CASSSLPGLAGGFVTGELFF	TGTGCCAGCAGCTCCCTTCCGGGACTAGCGGGAGGATTTGTGACCGGGGAGCTGTTTTTT
TRBV2	14	TRBJ1-2	NA	TRBD1	CASSEGQGAAGYTF	TGTGCCAGCAGCGAGGGACAGGGGGCGGCTGGCTACACCTTC
TRBV28	15	TRBJ1-4	NA	NA	CASSRRGGVREKLFF	TGTGCCAGCAGCCGCCGGGGGGGAGTTCGTGAAAAACTGTTTTTT
TRBV5-6	13	TRBJ1-2	NA	NA	CASSSDTDHGYTF	TGTGCCAGCAGCTCGGACACGGACCATGGCTACACCTTC
TRBV7-3	17	TRBJ2-3	NA	TRBD2	CASSSGTSGGHGDTQYF	TGTGCCAGCAGTTCCGGAACTAGCGGGGGGCACGGAGATACGCAGTATTTT
TRBV7-9	15	TRBJ2-1	NA	TRBD1	CASSTGTGAYNEQFF	TGTGCCAGCAGCACCGGGACAGGAGCCTACAATGAGCAGTTCTTC
TRBV10-1	20	TRBJ2-7	NA	NA	CASSESPRRRQADGSYEQYF	TGCGCCAGCAGTGAGTCCCCTAGAAGGAGACAGGCCGACGGCTCCTACGAGCAGTACTTC
TRBV5-1	14	TRBJ2-5	NA	NA	CASSLLQAQETQYF	TGCGCCAGCAGCTTATTACAGGCCCAGGAGACCCAGTACTTC
TRBV6-5	13	TRBJ2-7	NA	NA	CASSLQVSYEQYF	TGTGCCAGCAGTCTTCAGGTCTCCTACGAGCAGTACTTC
TRBV14	15	TRBJ2-3	NA	NA	CASSQVITREDTQYF	TGTGCCAGCAGCCAAGTAATAACTAGAGAAGATACGCAGTATTTT
TRBV7-8	15	TRBJ1-5	NA	NA	CASSLVEGKSQPQHF	TGTGCCAGCAGCTTAGTGGAGGGGAAATCACAGCCCCAGCATTTT
TRBV6-2/TRBV6-3	15	TRBJ2-4	NA	TRBD2	CASSFLAGAKNIQYF	TGTGCCAGCAGTTTTCTAGCGGGGGCCAAAAACATTCAGTACTTC
TRBV2	13	TRBJ1-1	NA	NA	CASSVPGNTEAFF	TGTGCCAGCAGTGTTCCGGGGAACACTGAAGCTTTCTTT
TRBV12-3/TRBV12-4	13	TRBJ1-5	NA	NA	CATRGGGNQPQHF	TGTGCCACCCGGGGGGGTGGCAATCAGCCCCAGCATTTT
TRBV7-9	13	TRBJ1-1	NA	NA	CASSHRLGAEAFF	TGTGCCAGCAGCCACAGGCTAGGCGCTGAAGCTTTCTTT
TRBV23-1	13	TRBJ1-2	NA	TRBD1	CASSSGTGSPYTF	TGCGCCAGCAGCTCGGGGACAGGGTCTCCCTACACCTTC
TRBV9	14	TRBJ1-1	few	NA	CASSAGAGLTEAFF	TGTGCCAGCAGCGCTGGGGCAGGGCTTACTGAAGCTTTCTTT
TRBV11-3	14	TRBJ1-6	NA	NA	CASSLVQGDSPLHF	TGTGCCAGCAGCTTAGTACAGGGAGATTCACCCCTCCACTTT
TRBV9	14	TRBJ1-1	NA	TRBD1	CASSPRPGGTEAFF	TGTGCCAGCAGCCCGCGTCCAGGGGGCACTGAAGCTTTCTTT
TRBV5-6	13	TRBJ2-2	NA	NA	CASSFDQGGELFF	TGTGCCAGCAGCTTCGACCAGGGGGGGGAGCTGTTTTTT
TRBV19	17	TRBJ1-5	NA	NA	CASSIGTRGTSDQPQHF	TGTGCCAGTAGTATAGGGACTCGGGGGACCTCGGATCAGCCCCAGCATTTT
TRBV18	16	TRBJ2-5	NA	TRBD2	CASSPTGTSVQETQYF	TGTGCCAGCTCACCAACCGGGACTAGCGTACAAGAGACCCAGTACTTC
TRBV15	14	TRBJ1-4	few	NA	CATSRTGFNEKLFF	TGTGCCACCAGCAGAACAGGGTTCAATGAAAAACTGTTTTTT
TRBV11-1	15	TRBJ2-7	NA	TRBD2	CASSKMLADSYEQYF	TGTGCCAGCAGCAAGATGCTAGCGGACTCCTACGAGCAGTACTTC
TRBV6-2/TRBV6-3	15	TRBJ1-1	once	TRBD1	CASSTPGTAYNEAFF	TGTGCCAGCAGTACCCCTGGGACAGCTTATAATGAAGCTTTCTTT
TRBV19	11	TRBJ1-1	NA	NA	CASSMSTEAFF	TGTGCCAGTAGTATGTCGACTGAAGCTTTCTTT
TRBV7-9	14	TRBJ1-5	few	NA	CASSLGGLNQPQHF	TGTGCCAGCAGCTTAGGGGGCCTCAATCAGCCCCAGCATTTT
TRBV15	13	TRBJ2-2	NA	NA	CATSTGSTGELFF	TGTGCCACTTCGACAGGTTCCACCGGGGAGCTGTTTTTT
TRBV6-2/TRBV6-3	16	TRBJ1-6	few	TRBD1	CASSRTGNFRNSPLHF	TGTGCCAGCAGTAGGACAGGGAACTTCCGTAATTCACCCCTCCACTTT